A single sample is the source of the 13 T cell receptor beta chains below, sequenced in a study of blood T cell repertoires in COVID-19 (dated by TCRdb to 2018 to 2020). The library was made by the immunoSEQ multiplex PCR assay. Not all clones reach the TCRdb copy of this immuneACCESS table, which keeps in-frame sequences only. Checked studies attribute under half of the gap to unresolved V genes and leave the rest unexplained. The table for this sample lists approximately 94,000 clones; 88% of them were counted only once. The ten biggest clones cover around 8.1% of the sample. Sequencing was done on a sample of peripheral blood. The receptors shown here come from a woman in her 70s with acute or convalescent COVID-19.

V usage is TRBV10-2 and J usage is TRBJ2-1; 12 bases line up with TRBD2. The ends lost 2 bases at V and 10 bases at J; junction bases unmatched: 3. Germline assignment: CDR1 WSHSY and CDR2 SAAADI. This CDR3 comprises 14 residues. The CDR3 DNA reads TGCGCCAGCAGTGAGGTAGGACTAGCGGGGGAGCAGTTCTTC. Translation gives CASSEVGLAGEQFF.

This clone was observed a few times. Relative to the germline gene, one junction end is altered; a read error may explain this. This chain joins TRBV19 and TRBJ2-7, with TRBD2 identical over 9 bases. The CDR3 contains 17 residues. CDR1 is LNHDA and CDR2 is SQIVND in the germline V gene (reference sequence). The CDR3 sequence is CASSVDSPGLALDEQYF. Here the CDR3 DNA reads TGTGCCAGTAGTGTAGACAGTCCGGGACTAGCCCTCGACGAGCAGTACTTC.

The rearrangement uses TRBV2 and TRBJ2-3, with D possibly being TRBD1 (5 bases). CDR1 and CDR2 from the germline V gene are SNHLY and FYNNEI. The V end was cut by 6 bases, the J end by 2 bases, with 12 bases between. There are 14 residues in the CDR3. The CDR3 region has the DNA TGTGCCAGCAGGTTAAGGGGAAACACAGATACGCAGTATTTT. Translating it yields CASRLRGNTDTQYF.

This chain uses TRBV7-2 with TRBJ2-7, with TRBD2 matching over 10 bases. The CDR3 has 15 residues. Germline V gene data show CDR1 as SGHTA and CDR2 as FQGNSA. V shed 4 bases, J shed 2 bases, and the junction held 5 bases outside the gene matches. The CDR3 here is CASSSIAGGTYEQYF. CDR3 in DNA: TGTGCCAGCAGCTCGATAGCGGGAGGCACCTACGAGCAGTACTTC.

The chain links TRBV15 to TRBJ1-2; 11 nucleotides line up with TRBD1. The CDR3 is made up of 16 amino acids. The V and J ends lost 5 bases and 2 bases, in that order; junction bases with no gene match: 7. The germline CDR1 and CDR2 sequences are LNHNV and YYDKDF (reference sequence). The CDR3 sequence: CATSQWGTGGNYGYTF. DNA for the CDR3: TGTGCCACCAGCCAGTGGGGGACAGGGGGGAACTATGGCTACACCTTC.

The rearrangement joins TRBV29-1 to TRBJ1-4; 9 bases are shared with TRBD1. The germline gives CDR1 SQVTM, CDR2 ANQGSEA. CDR3 length equals 12 residues. Unmatched junction bases numbered 9, after V lost 7 bases and J lost 12 bases. This chain's CDR3 is CSGGTGRGELFF. CDR3 DNA sequence: TGCAGCGGGGGGACAGGGCGAGGGGAACTGTTTTTT.

A few counts support this clone. V usage is TRBV6-1 and J usage is TRBJ1-2, with a tentative D call TRBD1 (6 bases). V gave up 1 base and J gave up 6 bases, with 9 bases separating them. Germline-derived CDR1 and CDR2 are MNHNS and SASEGT. This CDR3 is built from 13 residues. The CDR3 DNA reads TGTGCCAGCAGTGAAGTCAGGGGCAATGGCTACACCTTC. This sequence encodes CASSEVRGNGYTF.

The V call is TRBV7-8, the J call TRBJ1-6; TRBD1 aligns across 7 bases. CDR1 and CDR2 from the germline V gene are SGHVS and FQNEAQ. This CDR3 is built from 15 residues. Losses at the gene ends were 5 bases for V and 4 bases for J; bases not matched to a gene: 5. The CDR3 region is CASSRGTDYNSPLHF. The DNA for the CDR3 is TGTGCCAGCAGCCGCGGGACAGATTATAATTCACCCCTCCACTTT.

This clone was seen just once. V gene TRBV5-1 combines with J gene TRBJ1-4, with 8 bases matching TRBD1. This CDR3 is 16 amino acids long. Germline-derived CDR1 and CDR2 are SGHRS and YFSETQ. Trimming cost V 4 bases and J 6 bases; bases outside gene matches: 11. The CDR3 is CASSRQGQGLDEKLFF. CDR3 in DNA: TGCGCCAGCAGCAGACAAGGACAGGGTCTGGATGAAAAACTGTTTTTT.

The chain employs TRBV5-6 and TRBJ1-2; D call uncertain. The CDR3 consists of 15 residues. V lost 0 bases, J lost 4 bases, and 13 bases lay in between. Germline assignment: CDR1 SGHDT and CDR2 YYEEEE. The CDR3 coding sequence is TGTGCCAGCAGCTTGGTAGGGAGCCTTGCCTATGGCTACACCTTC. It specifies CASSLVGSLAYGYTF. Using reference TRBV5-6 and TRBJ1-2 for the parts outside the CDR3, the full variable domain is DAGVTQSPTHLIKTRGQQVTLRCSPKSGHDTVSWYQQALGQGPQFIFQYYEEEERQRGNFPDRFSGHQFPNYSSELNVNALLLGDSALYLCASSLVGSLAYGYTFGSGTRLTVV.

CDR3 amino acids: CASSPLGGKRNNEQFF. The CDR3 coding sequence is TGTGCCAGCAGCCCCCTCGGAGGAAAGCGTAACAATGAGCAGTTCTTC. This rearrangement joins TRBV11-2 to TRBJ2-1, with D perhaps matching TRBD2 (5 bases). Trimming shortened V by 5 bases and J by 5 bases, and 19 bases separated the two germline ends. This CDR3 is 16 amino acids long. Germline V gene lookup returns CDR1 SGHAT and CDR2 FQNNGV.

DNA of the CDR3: TGTGCCAGCAACGACAGGGTGAACACTGAAGCTTTCTTT. This codes for CASNDRVNTEAFF. The chain couples TRBV5-4 to TRBJ1-1, with TRBD1 matching over 7 bases. Germline V gene sequence: CDR1 SGHNT, CDR2 YYREEE (reference sequence). CDR3 length: 13 amino acids. Trimming removed 6 bases from V and 0 bases from J; junction bases left unmatched: 2.

The CDR3 DNA follows: TGTGCCAGCAGCTTGGTTGGCAGGGGAGGGGTTGGAGGCTATGGCTACACCTTC. It specifies CASSLVGRGGVGGYGYTF. The chain has TRBV5-5 and TRBJ1-2; maybe TRBD1 (6 bases). This CDR3 is built from 18 residues. V lost 0 bases and J 4 bases, leaving 22 bases between the germline ends. Per the germline V gene, CDR1 is SGHKS and CDR2 is YYEKEE (reference sequence). Filled out from reference TRBV5-5 and TRBJ1-2, the complete variable domain reads DAGVTQSPTHLIKTRGQQVTLRCSPISGHKSVSWYQQVLGQGPQFIFQYYEKEERGRGNFPDRFSARQFPNYSSELNVNALLLGDSALYLCASSLVGRGGVGGYGYTFGSGTRLTVV.